The 29 T cell receptor beta chains listed next were all sequenced from one sample in a study of CD8 T cells in ankylosing spondylitis. MiXCR, applied by TCRdb to the 5' RACE reads, yields one record per CDR3 protein. The table lists around 25,000 distinct CDR3 sequences, 13% of them singletons. The specimen was blood. Receptor source: a male donor with ankylosing spondylitis or in good health (not recorded which).

This clonotype was counted only a few times. J is TRBJ2-5 and V is TRBV10-3, with D hard to call. Germline values: CDR1 ENHRY, CDR2 SYGVKD. The CDR3 is made up of 11 amino acids. The chain's CDR3 is CATRGWETQYF. The CDR3, as DNA: TGTGCTACACGCGGATGGGAGACCCAGTACTTC.

This chain links TRBV29-1 with TRBJ2-1; no definite D call. The CDR3 has 14 amino acids. Trimming took off 3 bases at V and 0 bases at J, with 9 bases between the two ends. CDR1 is SQVTM, CDR2 ANQGSEA, per germline. Here the CDR3 reads CSVDRTSSYNEQFF. The DNA of the CDR3 is TGCAGCGTTGATAGGACCAGCTCCTACAATGAGCAGTTCTTC.

V and J are TRBV6-2 or TRBV6-3 and TRBJ2-3; a possible D gene is TRBD2 (6 bases). V dropped 2 bases and J dropped 0 bases, with 6 bases sitting between them. The CDR3 has 14 residues. Looked up from germline, CDR1 is MNHEY and CDR2 is SVGEGT. The CDR3 spells CASSYAGSTDTQYF. CDR3 in DNA: TGTGCCAGCAGTTACGCGGGGAGCACAGATACGCAGTATTTT.

The sample holds many counts of this clonotype. The chain employs TRBV3-1 and TRBJ2-2; unclear D gene. Trimming removed 4 bases from V and 6 bases from J, with 6 bases in between. Per germline, CDR1 LGHDT and CDR2 YNNKEL (reference sequence). The length of the CDR3 is 12 residues. CDR3 protein: CASSPSSGELFF. The CDR3 region has the DNA TGTGCCAGCAGCCCCTCTTCCGGGGAGCTGTTTTTT.

This clonotype has just a few counts. The rearrangement links TRBV7-2 to TRBJ2-2; 12 nucleotides agree with TRBD2. The CDR3 has 14 amino acids. Germline trimming cut 3 bases from V and 8 bases from J; bases unmatched to any gene: 1. Per germline, CDR1 SGHTA and CDR2 FQGNSA. CDR3 amino acids: CASSLTSGRGELFF. The CDR3, as DNA: TGTGCCAGCAGCTTGACTAGCGGGAGAGGGGAGCTGTTTTTT. The full variable domain, in which reference TRBV7-2 and TRBJ2-2 provide the parts outside the CDR3, is GAGVSQSPSNKVTEKGKDVELRCDPISGHTALYWYRQSLGQGLEFLIYFQGNSAPDKSGLPSDRFSAERTGGSVSTLTIQRTQQEDSAVYLCASSLTSGRGELFFGEGSRLTVL.

In this sample, this clonotype turned up many times. This chain connects TRBV20-1 to TRBJ2-2; tentative D call: TRBD2 (6 bases). The CDR3 sequence is 14 residues long. Trimming removed 6 bases from V and 11 bases from J, with 22 bases in between. CDR1 DFQATT and CDR2 SNEGSKA come from the germline V gene (reference sequence). For the CDR3, the DNA is TGCAGTGCCCAATTTGGGCTAGCGAGCGTTGAGCTGTTTTTT. Amino acid sequence: CSAQFGLASVELFF.

This rearrangement joins TRBV7-2 to TRBJ2-1, with D unclear. CDR3 length equals 14 residues. Trimming left V 3 bases short and J 8 bases short, with 14 bases between. The germline V gene has CDR1 SGHTA and CDR2 FQGNSA. This CDR3 is CASSFPPLRDEQFF. The CDR3 bases are TGTGCCAGCAGCTTCCCCCCACTAAGGGATGAGCAGTTCTTC.

The table lists this clonotype with many counts. The chain uses TRBV7-3 and TRBJ1-1; D is perhaps TRBD1 (5 bases). V was cut by 2 bases and J by 1 base, with 5 bases left in between. The CDR3 totals 13 residues. The germline gives CDR1 SGHTA, CDR2 FQGTGA. In nucleotides, the CDR3 is TGTGCCAGCAGCTTACAGGGGAACACTGAAGCTTTCTTT. Translating gives CASSLQGNTEAFF.

The chain couples TRBV5-1 to TRBJ2-5; 10 nucleotides line up with TRBD2. Germline values: CDR1 SGHRS, CDR2 YFSETQ. The CDR3 covers 16 residues. The V gene end was trimmed by 1 base and the J gene end by 1 base; junction bases not matched to a gene: 4. CDR3 residues: CASSLLIAGGQETQYF. The CDR3, as DNA: TGCGCCAGCAGCTTGTTGATAGCGGGGGGCCAAGAGACCCAGTACTTC.

This clonotype has at least ten counts. The V and J genes are TRBV4-3 and TRBJ2-1; 7 bases are a match to TRBD2. The ends lost 0 bases at V and 4 bases at J; junction bases unmatched: 3. The CDR3 contains 15 residues. The germline V gene has CDR1 LGHNA and CDR2 YSLEER. The CDR3 sequence is CASSQDLAEYNEQFF. CDR3 DNA sequence: TGCGCCAGCAGCCAAGACCTAGCGGAATACAATGAGCAGTTCTTC.

A few counts support this clonotype. The chain recombines TRBV28 with TRBJ2-7, with a possible D match to TRBD1 (5 bases). The CDR3 runs to 14 residues. V lost 2 bases, J lost 9 bases, and 17 bases lay in between. Looked up from germline, CDR1 is MDHEN and CDR2 is SYDVKM. CDR3 DNA sequence: TGTGCCAGCAGTTTACAGGGATCAATTTACTCGCAGTACTTC. Residues: CASSLQGSIYSQYF.

This clonotype showed up just a few times. The chain combines TRBV4-3 with TRBJ1-6; maybe TRBD1 (6 bases). CDR1 and CDR2 (germline): LGHNA, YSLEER. Trimming pared 0 bases from V and 15 bases from J, leaving 18 bases between. The CDR3 runs 15 residues. The chain's CDR3 is CASSQDGRGPFRLHF. For the CDR3, the DNA is TGCGCCAGCAGCCAAGATGGCAGGGGCCCGTTTCGCCTCCACTTT.

The V call is TRBV5-5, the J call TRBJ2-7; TRBD1 matches at 8 bases. The CDR3 covers 15 residues. Per the germline V gene, CDR1 is SGHKS and CDR2 is YYEKEE (reference sequence). The J segment lost 2 bases and the V segment lost 1 base, leaving 5 bases of the junction unmatched. In nucleotides, the CDR3 is TGTGCCAGCAGCTTGTGGGGACAGGCAACCTACGAGCAGTACTTC. It specifies CASSLWGQATYEQYF.

This clonotype was seen many times. CDR3 in DNA: TGTGCCAGCAGCTTAAGCCAGGGAACGCAGTTCTTC. Amino acids: CASSLSQGTQFF. V and J are TRBV7-2 and TRBJ2-1; D is perhaps TRBD1 (5 bases). V shed 2 bases and J shed 12 bases, with 11 bases lying between them. The CDR3 runs to 12 residues. Germline loops: CDR1 SGHTA, CDR2 FQGNSA.

The chain joins TRBV5-1 to TRBJ2-5; 9 positions agree with TRBD1. The junction had 2 bases not matched to a gene; V was cut back by 4 bases and J by 4 bases. Germline V gene lookup returns CDR1 SGHRS and CDR2 YFSETQ. The CDR3 consists of 13 residues. CDR3 loop: CASSEDRGETQYF. CDR3 sequence (DNA): TGCGCCAGCAGCGAGGACAGGGGAGAGACCCAGTACTTC.

The rearrangement joins TRBV6-2 or TRBV6-3 to TRBJ2-1; maybe TRBD2 (6 bases). The CDR3 has 11 amino acids. The germline V gene has CDR1 MNHEY and CDR2 SVGEGT. Deletions cut 5 bases from V and 12 bases from J, with 11 bases between. Here the CDR3 DNA reads TGTGCCAGCAGTCGGGAGCGAAGGCAGTTCTTC. Translated: CASSRERRQFF.

This clonotype was detected many times. The chain couples TRBV19 to TRBJ1-1, with TRBD1 matching over 11 bases. With 5 bases clipped from V and 1 base from J, the junction kept 9 bases outside the gene matches. The CDR3 contains 17 residues. Germline V gene lookup returns CDR1 LNHDA and CDR2 SQIVND (reference sequence). For the CDR3, the DNA is TGTGCCAGTAGTGGCCGGGGACAGGGGGTCCAGAACACTGAAGCTTTCTTT. Its translation: CASSGRGQGVQNTEAFF.

This clonotype was found many times. This chain links TRBV6-5 with TRBJ1-1; 8 positions agree with TRBD1. The CDR3 covers 16 residues. The germline V gene has CDR1 MNHEY and CDR2 SVGAGI. The junction had 9 bases not matched to a gene; V was cut back by 6 bases and J by 0 bases. The CDR3, as DNA: TGTGCCAGCAGGCCCCGGGACAGGAGATTGAACACTGAAGCTTTCTTT. It yields the protein CASRPRDRRLNTEAFF.

This clonotype was counted only a few times. This chain uses TRBV5-1 with TRBJ1-4, with D possibly being TRBD1 (5 bases). V gave up 0 bases and J gave up 5 bases, with 14 bases separating them. The length of the CDR3 is 16 residues. CDR1 is SGHRS and CDR2 is YFSETQ in the germline V gene. The CDR3 DNA reads as TGCGCCAGCAGCTTGGGTTTGGGGGTGTCGAATGAAAAACTGTTTTTT. This gives the protein CASSLGLGVSNEKLFF.

The CDR3 sequence: CASSTREGSTDTQYF. The CDR3 region has the DNA TGCGCCAGCAGTACGCGGGAAGGCAGCACAGATACGCAGTATTTT. This chain links TRBV5-1 with TRBJ2-3; possibly TRBD2 for D (6 bases). This CDR3 is 15 amino acids long. V was shortened by 5 bases and J by 0 bases, with 13 bases between the two germline ends. CDR1 and CDR2 from the germline V gene are SGHRS and YFSETQ.

This clonotype occurred a few times. This chain links TRBV6-2 or TRBV6-3 with TRBJ2-2; no definite D call. Germline values: CDR1 MNHEY, CDR2 SVGEGT. The CDR3 covers 15 residues. Trimming cost V 0 bases and J 2 bases, with 7 bases left between them. The CDR3 region is CASSYSGLNTGELFF. The CDR3 nucleotides read TGTGCCAGCAGTTACTCAGGGCTTAACACCGGGGAGCTGTTTTTT.

The V call is TRBV4-3, the J call TRBJ2-2; no definite D call. Germline V gives CDR1 LGHNA, CDR2 YSLEER. The CDR3 runs 14 residues. V was clipped by 1 base and J by 4 bases, with 7 bases between them. Here the CDR3 reads CASSQGSPTGELFF. The CDR3 DNA follows: TGCGCCAGCAGCCAAGGCTCCCCCACCGGGGAGCTGTTTTTT.

In its sample, this clonotype was seen many times. The gene calls are TRBV5-6 and TRBJ2-5; 10 nucleotides line up with TRBD2. Germline assignment: CDR1 SGHDT and CDR2 YYEEEE. This CDR3 has 15 residues. The J segment lost 4 bases and the V segment lost 4 bases, leaving 7 bases of the junction unmatched. The chain's CDR3 is CASSPLAGGGETQYF. The CDR3, as DNA: TGTGCCAGCAGCCCGTTAGCGGGAGGAGGAGAGACCCAGTACTTC.

This clonotype showed up just a few times. This chain links TRBV20-1 with TRBJ2-7, with D uncertain. The CDR3 totals 11 residues. V lost 0 bases, J lost 6 bases, and 6 bases lay in between. Germline loops: CDR1 DFQATT, CDR2 SNEGSKA (reference sequence). In DNA, the CDR3 is TGCAGTGCTAGAGATCGGCTCGAGCAGTACTTC. This translates into CSARDRLEQYF.

The V and J genes are TRBV7-2 and TRBJ2-3; 10 positions agree with TRBD2. Germline assignment: CDR1 SGHTA and CDR2 FQGNSA. The CDR3 consists of 17 residues. V lost 1 base to trimming and J lost 6 bases; unmatched junction nucleotides: 10. CDR3 sequence (DNA): TGTGCCAGCAGCTTAGTTGGCTCTAGCGGGGGCCAGGATACGCAGTATTTT. It specifies CASSLVGSSGGQDTQYF.

This clonotype showed up just once. The V gene is TRBV15, the J gene TRBJ2-1; the match to TRBD2 covers 14 bases. From germline, CDR1 is LNHNV and CDR2 YYDKDF (reference sequence). J was trimmed by 4 bases and V by 4 bases; bases with no gene match: 15. CDR3 length: 20 amino acids. CDR3 protein: CATSTIPGTSGGGRYNEQFF. The CDR3 DNA follows: TGTGCCACCAGCACAATCCCAGGGACTAGCGGGGGAGGAAGATACAATGAGCAGTTCTTC.

V usage is TRBV5-6 and J usage is TRBJ2-3; 12 nucleotides agree with TRBD1. J lost 7 bases, V lost 4 bases, and 7 bases had no gene match. CDR3 length: 15 amino acids. In germline, CDR1 is SGHDT, CDR2 YYEEEE. The CDR3 DNA reads as TGTGCCAGCAGCCCGGGACAGGGGGCATCATATACGCAGTATTTT. Its protein product is CASSPGQGASYTQYF.

At least ten counts were recorded for this clonotype. The V and J genes are TRBV29-1 and TRBJ2-3; 7 nucleotides match TRBD2. Losses at the gene ends were 2 bases for V and 1 base for J; bases not matched to a gene: 6. Germline CDR1 reads SQVTM; CDR2 reads ANQGSEA. There are 15 residues in the CDR3. The CDR3, as DNA: TGCAGCGTTGAACCCAGCGGGGAGGGCACAGATACGCAGTATTTT. Translation: CSVEPSGEGTDTQYF.

This clonotype was detected only a few times. This CDR3 reads CASSHGSAIPYEQYF. CDR3 in DNA: TGTGCCAGCAGTCATGGGTCGGCTATACCCTACGAGCAGTACTTC. V and J are TRBV7-9 and TRBJ2-7; D is uncertain. CDR1 SEHNR and CDR2 FQNEAQ come from the germline V gene (reference sequence). V was shortened by 6 bases and J by 2 bases, with 17 bases between the two germline ends. The CDR3 runs to 15 residues.